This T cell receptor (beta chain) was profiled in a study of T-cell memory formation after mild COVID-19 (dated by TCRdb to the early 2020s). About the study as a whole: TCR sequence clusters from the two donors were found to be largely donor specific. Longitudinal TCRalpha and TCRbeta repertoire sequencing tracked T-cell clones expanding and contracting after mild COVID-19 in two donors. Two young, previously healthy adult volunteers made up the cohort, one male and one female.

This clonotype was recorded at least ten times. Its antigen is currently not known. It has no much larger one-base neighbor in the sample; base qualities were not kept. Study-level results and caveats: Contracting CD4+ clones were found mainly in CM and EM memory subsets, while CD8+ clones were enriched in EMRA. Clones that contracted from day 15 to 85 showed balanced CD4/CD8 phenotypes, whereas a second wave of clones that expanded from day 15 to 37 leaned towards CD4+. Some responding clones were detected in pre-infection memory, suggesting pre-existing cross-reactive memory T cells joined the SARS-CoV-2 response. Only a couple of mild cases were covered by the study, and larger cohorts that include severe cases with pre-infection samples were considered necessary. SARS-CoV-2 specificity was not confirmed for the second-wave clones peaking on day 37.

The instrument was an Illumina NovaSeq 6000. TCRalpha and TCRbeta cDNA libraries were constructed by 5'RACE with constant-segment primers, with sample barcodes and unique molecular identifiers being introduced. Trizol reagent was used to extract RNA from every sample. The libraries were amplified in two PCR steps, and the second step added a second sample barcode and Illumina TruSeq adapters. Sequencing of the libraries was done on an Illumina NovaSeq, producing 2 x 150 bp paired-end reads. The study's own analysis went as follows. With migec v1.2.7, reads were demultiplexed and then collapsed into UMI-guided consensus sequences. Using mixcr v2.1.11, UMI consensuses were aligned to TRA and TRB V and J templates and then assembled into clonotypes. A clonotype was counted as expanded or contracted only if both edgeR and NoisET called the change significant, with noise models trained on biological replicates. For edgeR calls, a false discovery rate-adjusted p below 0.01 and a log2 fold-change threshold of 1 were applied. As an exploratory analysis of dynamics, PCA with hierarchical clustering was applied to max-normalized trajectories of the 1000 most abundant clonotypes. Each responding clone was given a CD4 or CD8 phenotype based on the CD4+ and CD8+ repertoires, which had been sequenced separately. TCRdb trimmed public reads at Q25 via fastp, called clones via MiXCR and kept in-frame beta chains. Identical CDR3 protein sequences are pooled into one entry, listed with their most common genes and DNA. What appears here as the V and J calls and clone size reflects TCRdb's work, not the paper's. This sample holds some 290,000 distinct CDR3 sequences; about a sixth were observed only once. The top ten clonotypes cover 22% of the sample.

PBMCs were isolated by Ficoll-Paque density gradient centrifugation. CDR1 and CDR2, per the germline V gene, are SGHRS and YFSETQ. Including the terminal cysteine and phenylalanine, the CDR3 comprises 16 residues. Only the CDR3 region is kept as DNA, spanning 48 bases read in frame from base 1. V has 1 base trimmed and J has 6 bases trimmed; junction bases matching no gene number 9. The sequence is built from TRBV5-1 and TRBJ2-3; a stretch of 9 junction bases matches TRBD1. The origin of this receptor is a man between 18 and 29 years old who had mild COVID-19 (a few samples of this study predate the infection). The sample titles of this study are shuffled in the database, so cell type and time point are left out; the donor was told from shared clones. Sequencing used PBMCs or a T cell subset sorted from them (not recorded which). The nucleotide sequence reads TGCGCCAGCAGCTTGACCGGACAGGGGCTCCTGGATACGCAGTATTTT. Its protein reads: CASSLTGQGLLDTQYF.